A selection of T cell receptor beta chains follows, all from one sample in a study of shared clonotypes between healthy human individuals. The repertoire was sequenced with immunoSEQ multiplex PCR; TCRdb's copy has only in-frame clones and lacks some. The sample lists approximately 320,000 clones, more than 75% seen once, with about 17% in the top ten. The sample taken for sequencing was memory CD8+ T cells sorted from blood. These receptors were taken from a man between 18 and 29 years old in good health. CDR3s include the opening cysteine and the closing phenylalanine or tryptophan. The order of the fields is J gene, D gene, V gene, CDR3 protein. D genes are given only for firm matches.

TRBJ2-3 | TRBD2 | TRBV10-3 | CAISELASGSTDTQYF
TRBJ2-7 | - | TRBV5-6 | CASSLGAAVEQYF
TRBJ2-7 | TRBD1 | TRBV13 | CASSLGGGSEQYF
TRBJ2-7 | - | TRBV6-5 | CASSQSGLSYEQYF
TRBJ2-7 | - | TRBV27 | CASSFQGMYEQYF
TRBJ1-4 | - | TRBV4-1 | CASSHEYEKLFF
TRBJ2-1 | TRBD2 | TRBV9 | CASSVVAGSYNEQFF
TRBJ2-3 | - | TRBV5-1 | CASSLIRGLSTDTQYF
TRBJ1-6 | - | TRBV4-1 | CASSQEGSSYNSPLHF
TRBJ2-6 | - | TRBV6-4 | CASISRDVPFSGANVLTF
TRBJ1-6 | - | TRBV7-2 | CASSARQGHSYNSPLHF
TRBJ2-3 | - | TRBV5-1 | CASSAPGEGTDTQYF
TRBJ2-7 | TRBD2 | TRBV15 | CATSRETSGKHEQYF
TRBJ2-3 | - | TRBV9 | CASSVEISAGTDTQYF
TRBJ2-2 | - | TRBV7-9 | CASSPPRDGETGELFF
TRBJ2-7 | - | TRBV7-9 | CASRGDLSYEQYF
TRBJ1-2 | - | TRBV4-1 | CASSQAAGARDYGYTF
TRBJ2-7 | - | TRBV4-1 | CASSQVWGRYEQYF
TRBJ2-7 | - | TRBV30 | CAWSPGSDEQYF
TRBJ1-1 | TRBD1 | TRBV18 | CASSPKTGANTEAFF